This T cell receptor beta chain was identified during a study of beta chain features in type 1 diabetes. Study in general: All samples yielded roughly 100 million examined sorted cells. Findings and limits, study-wide: There was a moderate but significant shortening of TCRB CDR3s in all four CD4+ subsets of Type 1 diabetes patients.

The whole isolated RNA underwent reverse transcription, so sequencing captured expressed TCRB transcripts. Generated by immunoSEQ multiplex PCR, the TCRdb table keeps only in-frame clones and is missing some. Of around 690,000 clones listed, approximately 13% were seen once; the top ten hold 0.095% to 0.15%. This clone has only a few counts. Its antigen is unidentified. The identical CDR3 is also encoded by other nucleotide sequences in the sample. V lost 6 bases to trimming and J lost 1 base, with 13 bases between them. Germline CDR1 reads SEHNR; CDR2 reads FQNEAQ (reference sequence). The CDR3 sequence is 15 residues long.

This TCR came from a man aged 25 to 40 with type 1 diabetes. The rearrangement links TRBV7-9 to TRBJ1-3; D is undetermined. Source material: naive CD4+ T cells from blood. Here the CDR3 reads CASSLGSGSGNTIYF. The CDR3, as DNA: TGTGCCAGCAGTCTAGGGTCGGGTTCTGGAAACACCATATATTTT.